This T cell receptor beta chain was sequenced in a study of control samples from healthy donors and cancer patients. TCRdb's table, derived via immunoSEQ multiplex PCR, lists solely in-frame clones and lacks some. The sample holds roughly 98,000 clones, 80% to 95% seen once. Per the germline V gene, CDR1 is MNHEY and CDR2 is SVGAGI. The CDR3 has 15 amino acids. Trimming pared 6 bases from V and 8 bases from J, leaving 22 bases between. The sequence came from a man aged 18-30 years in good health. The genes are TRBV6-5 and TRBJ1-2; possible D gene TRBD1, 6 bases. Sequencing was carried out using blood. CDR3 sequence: CASRQGQSTGGGYTF. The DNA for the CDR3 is TGTGCCAGCAGACAGGGCCAGTCGACTGGTGGCGGCTACACCTTC.